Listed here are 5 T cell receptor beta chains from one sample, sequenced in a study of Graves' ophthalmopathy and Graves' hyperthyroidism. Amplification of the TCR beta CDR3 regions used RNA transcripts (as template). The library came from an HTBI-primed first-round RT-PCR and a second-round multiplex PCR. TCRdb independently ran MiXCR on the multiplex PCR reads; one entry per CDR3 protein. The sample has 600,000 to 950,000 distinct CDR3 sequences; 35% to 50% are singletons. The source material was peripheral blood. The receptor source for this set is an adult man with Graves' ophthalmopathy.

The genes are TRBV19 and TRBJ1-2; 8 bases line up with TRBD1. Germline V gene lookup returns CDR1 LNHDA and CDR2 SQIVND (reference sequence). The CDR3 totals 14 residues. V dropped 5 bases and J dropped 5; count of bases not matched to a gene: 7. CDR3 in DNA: TGTGCCAGTAGTTCCCGGGGACAGGTATATGGCTACACCTTC. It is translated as CASSSRGQVYGYTF.

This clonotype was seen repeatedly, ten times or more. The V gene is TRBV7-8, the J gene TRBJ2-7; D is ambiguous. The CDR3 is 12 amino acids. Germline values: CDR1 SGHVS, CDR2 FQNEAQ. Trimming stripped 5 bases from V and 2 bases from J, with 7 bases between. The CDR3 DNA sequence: TGTGCCAGCAGCCCAGAGGCCTACGAGCAGTACTTC. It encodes CASSPEAYEQYF. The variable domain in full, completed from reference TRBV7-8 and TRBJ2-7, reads GAGVSQSPRYKVAKRGQDVALRCDPISGHVSLFWYQQALGQGPEFLTYFQNEAQLDKSGLPSDRFFAERPEGSVSTLKIQRTQQEDSAVYLCASSPEAYEQYFGPGTRLTVT.

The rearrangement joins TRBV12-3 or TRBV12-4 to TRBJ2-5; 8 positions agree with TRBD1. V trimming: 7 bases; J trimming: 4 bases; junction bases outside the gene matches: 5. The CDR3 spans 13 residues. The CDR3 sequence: CASNYRGRETQYF. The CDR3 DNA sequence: TGTGCCAGCAATTACAGGGGGAGAGAGACCCAGTACTTC.

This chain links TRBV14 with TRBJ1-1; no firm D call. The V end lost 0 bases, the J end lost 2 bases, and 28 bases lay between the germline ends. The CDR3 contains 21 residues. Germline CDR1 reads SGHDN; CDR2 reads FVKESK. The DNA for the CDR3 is TGTGCCAGCAGCCAAGATCCCACCACCCAGATTTACTCACGGGCAAACACTGAAGCTTTCTTT. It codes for CASSQDPTTQIYSRANTEAFF.

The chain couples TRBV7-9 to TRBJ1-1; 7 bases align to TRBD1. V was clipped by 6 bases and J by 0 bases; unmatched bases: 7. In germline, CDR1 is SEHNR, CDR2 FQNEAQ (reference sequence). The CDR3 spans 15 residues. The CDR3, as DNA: TGTGCCAGCAGTCCCGGGACAGCCATGAACACTGAAGCTTTCTTT. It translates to CASSPGTAMNTEAFF. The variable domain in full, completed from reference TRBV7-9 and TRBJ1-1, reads DTGVSQNPRHKITKRGQNVTFRCDPISEHNRLYWYRQTLGQGPEFLTYFQNEAQLEKSRLLSDRFSAERPKGSFSTLEIQRTEQGDSAMYLCASSPGTAMNTEAFFGQGTRLTVV.